The clone carrying this T cell receptor (beta chain) was detected a few times. Its antigen is as yet unknown. Germline V gene data show CDR1 as SNHLY and CDR2 as FYNNEI. The V end lost 5 bases, the J end lost 7 bases, and 15 bases lay between the germline ends. There are 14 residues in the CDR3. This sample was included in a study of PD-1 blockade in classical Hodgkin lymphoma. Study observations and caveats: As was reported, newly diagnosed patients showed lower baseline TCR diversity than healthy donors did.

TCRdb's table, derived via immunoSEQ multiplex PCR, lists solely in-frame clones and lacks some. Here the sample spans 23,000 or so clones, 75% to 90% being singletons. Noted time point: cycle 4 day 1 (C4D1), after 6 weeks of nivolumab. Each of the patients experienced relapse following autologous stem cell transplantation, and their brentuximab vedotin exposure differed. The chain combines TRBV2 with TRBJ1-5, with D maybe TRBD1 (6 bases). Specimen: peripheral blood mononuclear cells (PBMCs), collected before the fourth cycle of nivolumab. This receptor was identified in a human donor with classical Hodgkin lymphoma. Here the CDR3 DNA reads TGTGCCAGCAGTTCAGGGGTGGTGGGGCAGCCCCAGCATTTT. Its translation: CASSSGVVGQPQHF.